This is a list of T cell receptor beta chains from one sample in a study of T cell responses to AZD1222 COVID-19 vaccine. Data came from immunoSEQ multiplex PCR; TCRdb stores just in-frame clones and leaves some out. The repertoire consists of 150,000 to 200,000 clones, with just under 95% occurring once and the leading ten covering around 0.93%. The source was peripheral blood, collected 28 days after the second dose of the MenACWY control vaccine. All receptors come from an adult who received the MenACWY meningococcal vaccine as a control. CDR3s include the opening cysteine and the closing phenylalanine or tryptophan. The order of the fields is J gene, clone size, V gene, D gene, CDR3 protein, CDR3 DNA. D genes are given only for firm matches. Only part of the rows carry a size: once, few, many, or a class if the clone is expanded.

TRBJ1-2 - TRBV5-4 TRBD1 CASSLGGQGEGGYTF TGTGCCAGCAGCTTGGGCGGACAGGGGGAGGGTGGCTACACCTTC
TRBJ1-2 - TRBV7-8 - CASSLHVASYGYTF TGTGCCAGCAGCTTACATGTGGCGTCCTATGGCTACACCTTC
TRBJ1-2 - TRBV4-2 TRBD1 CASSKDRETYGYTF TGTGCCAGCAGCAAAGACAGGGAGACCTATGGCTACACCTTC
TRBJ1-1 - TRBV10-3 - CAISGGGEYTEAFF TGTGCCATCAGTGGAGGTGGAGAGTACACTGAAGCTTTCTTT
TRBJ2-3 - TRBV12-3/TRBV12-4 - CASSLLGADTQYF TGTGCCAGCAGTTTGTTGGGGGCAGATACGCAGTATTTT
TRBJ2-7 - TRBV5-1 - CASRTPGASYEQYF TGCGCCAGCAGGACACCAGGCGCTTCCTACGAGCAGTACTTC
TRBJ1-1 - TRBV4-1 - CASSQEPGVTEAFF TGCGCCAGCAGCCAAGAGCCAGGGGTAACTGAAGCTTTCTTT
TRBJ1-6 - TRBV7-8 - CASSLGTNTNSPLHF TGTGCCAGCAGCCTCGGGACAAATACGAATTCACCCCTCCACTTT
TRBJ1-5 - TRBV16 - CASSHLGGQGNQPQHF TGTGCCAGCAGTCATCTCGGGGGGCAGGGCAATCAGCCCCAGCATTTT
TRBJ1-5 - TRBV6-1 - CASSELGQSNQPQHF TGTGCCAGCAGTGAACTCGGACAGAGCAATCAGCCCCAGCATTTT
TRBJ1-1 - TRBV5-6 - CASSLASEAFF TGTGCCAGCAGCTTGGCCAGCGAAGCTTTCTTT
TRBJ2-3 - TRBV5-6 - CASSLVTLQQDTQYF TGTGCCAGCAGCTTGGTAACTCTTCAGCAAGATACGCAGTATTTT
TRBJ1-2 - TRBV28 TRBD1 CASAGQGASYGYTF TGTGCCAGCGCCGGACAGGGGGCTTCGTATGGCTACACCTTC
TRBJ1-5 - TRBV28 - CASSLDGGGSRLNQPQHF TGTGCCAGCAGTTTAGATGGGGGGGGGTCTCGGCTCAATCAGCCCCAGCATTTT
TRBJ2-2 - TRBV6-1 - CASSGGDLVLANTGELFF TGTGCCAGCAGTGGGGGTGACCTGGTATTGGCTAACACCGGGGAGCTGTTTTTT
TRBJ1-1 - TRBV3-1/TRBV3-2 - CASSQANRGAFF TGTGCCAGCAGCCAGGCTAATAGGGGAGCTTTCTTT
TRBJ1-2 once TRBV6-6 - CASSYSGTTGGYTF TGTGCCAGCAGTTACTCAGGGACTACGGGAGGCTACACCTTC
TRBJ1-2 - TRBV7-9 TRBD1 CAGGTGGAEDGYTF TGTGCCGGGGGAACAGGGGGCGCGGAGGACGGCTACACCTTC
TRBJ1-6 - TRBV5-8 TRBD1 CASSLVGTGYSPLHF TGTGCCAGCAGCTTGGTTGGGACAGGATATTCACCCCTCCACTTT
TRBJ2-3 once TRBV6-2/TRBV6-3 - CASSYGGYSTDTQYF TGTGCCAGCAGTTACGGGGGGTATAGCACAGATACGCAGTATTTT
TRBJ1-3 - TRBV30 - CAWSPGDRSSGNTIYF TGTGCCTGGAGCCCGGGAGACAGGAGCTCTGGAAACACCATATATTTT
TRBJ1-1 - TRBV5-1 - CASSPIPPLEAFF TGCGCCAGCAGCCCCATTCCACCCCTCGAAGCTTTCTTT
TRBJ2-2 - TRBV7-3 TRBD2 CASSLASGNTGELFF TGTGCCAGCAGCTTGGCTAGCGGGAACACCGGGGAGCTGTTTTTT
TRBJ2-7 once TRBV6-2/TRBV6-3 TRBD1 CASSYSRTGLNEQYF TGTGCCAGCAGTTACTCCAGGACAGGGTTGAACGAGCAGTACTTC
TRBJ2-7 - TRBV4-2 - CASTGPLSYEQYF TGTGCCAGTACAGGGCCACTCTCCTACGAGCAGTACTTC
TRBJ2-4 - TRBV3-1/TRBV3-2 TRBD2 CASSPLAGGLVGNIQYF TGTGCCAGCAGCCCCCTAGCGGGGGGTCTCGTTGGAAACATTCAGTACTTC
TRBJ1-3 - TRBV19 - CASWRGSGNTIYF TGTGCCAGTTGGAGGGGGTCTGGAAACACCATATATTTT
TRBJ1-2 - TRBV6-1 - CASSESGLGGYTF TGTGCCAGCAGTGAATCGGGGCTGGGGGGCTACACCTTC
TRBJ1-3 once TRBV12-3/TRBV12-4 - CASSFGNTIYF TGTGCCAGCAGTTTCGGAAACACCATATATTTT
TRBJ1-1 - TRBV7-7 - CASSPFRGLNTEAFF TGTGCCAGCAGCCCTTTCAGGGGACTAAACACTGAAGCTTTCTTT
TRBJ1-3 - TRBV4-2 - CASSGEALGNTIYF TGTGCCAGCAGCGGGGAAGCCCTTGGAAACACCATATATTTT
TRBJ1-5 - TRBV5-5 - CASSFPNQPQHF TGTGCCAGCAGCTTCCCCAATCAGCCCCAGCATTTT
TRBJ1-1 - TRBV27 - CASSVIPGINTEAFF TGTGCCAGCAGTGTTATCCCCGGGATAAACACTGAAGCTTTCTTT
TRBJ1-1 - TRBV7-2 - CASSLAFQGTEAFF TGTGCCAGCAGCTTAGCTTTTCAGGGCACTGAAGCTTTCTTT
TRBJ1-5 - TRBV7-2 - CASSEGLYNQPQHF TGTGCCAGCAGCGAAGGACTGTACAATCAGCCCCAGCATTTT
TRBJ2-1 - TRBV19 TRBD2 CASSPLTSGGAYDEQFF TGTGCCAGTAGCCCTTTGACTAGCGGGGGGGCCTATGATGAGCAGTTCTTC
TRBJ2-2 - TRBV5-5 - CASSDAQGANTGELFF TGTGCCAGCAGCGACGCGCAAGGGGCGAACACCGGGGAGCTGTTTTTT
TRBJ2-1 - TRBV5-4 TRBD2 CASSLTSGGYNEQFF TGTGCCAGCAGTTTGACTAGCGGGGGGTACAATGAGCAGTTCTTC
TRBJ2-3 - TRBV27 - CASRNSGVSTDTQYF TGTGCCAGCAGGAACTCAGGGGTGAGCACAGATACGCAGTATTTT
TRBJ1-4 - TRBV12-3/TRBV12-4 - CASSTGNREKLFF TGTGCCAGCAGTACAGGGAATCGAGAAAAACTGTTTTTT
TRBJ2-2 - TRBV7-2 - CASSQLTGMAGELFF TGTGCCAGCAGCCAGTTAACAGGGATGGCCGGGGAGCTGTTTTTT
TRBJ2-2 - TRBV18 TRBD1 CASSPQTGRTGELFF TGTGCCAGCTCACCACAGACAGGGCGGACCGGGGAGCTGTTTTTT